Below, 28 T cell receptor beta chains from the same sample are listed, as sequenced in a study of cytomegalovirus exposure and HLA in healthy donors. In the PCR, 60 Vbeta and 13 Jbeta primers were used. TCRdb's table, derived via immunoSEQ multiplex PCR, lists solely in-frame clones and lacks some. Of about 160,000 clones in the sample, 75% to 85% were seen once. The sequencing input was PBMCs. These receptor sequences come from a girl aged 2-15 years in good health and CMV-seropositive.

This rearrangement joins TRBV6-5 to TRBJ2-1; TRBD2 matches at 7 bases. The V and J ends lost 6 bases and 3 bases, in that order; junction bases with no gene match: 5. This CDR3 is built from 14 residues. Germline loops: CDR1 MNHEY, CDR2 SVGAGI. The chain's CDR3 is CASRFGTNYNEQFF. The CDR3 DNA follows: TGTGCCAGCAGATTCGGGACTAACTACAATGAGCAGTTCTTC.

This rearrangement joins TRBV5-8 to TRBJ1-5, with 9 bases that match TRBD1. CDR1 is SGHTS and CDR2 is YDEGEE in the germline V gene. The CDR3 sequence is 15 residues long. The V gene end was trimmed by 4 bases and the J gene end by 5 bases; junction bases not matched to a gene: 7. Written as DNA, the CDR3 is TGTGCCAGCAGCCGCCGGGACAGGGCCTATCAGCCCCAGCATTTT. Translated: CASSRRDRAYQPQHF.

This clone turned up a few times. The chain recombines TRBV9 with TRBJ2-5; 11 nucleotides line up with TRBD2. V dropped 3 bases and J dropped 2; count of bases not matched to a gene: 6. CDR3 length: 16 amino acids. CDR1 is SGDLS, CDR2 YYNGEE, per germline. The DNA of the CDR3 is TGTGCCAGCAGCGGGAGGGGACTAGCGGAACAAGAGACCCAGTACTTC. Translation: CASSGRGLAEQETQYF.

Worth noting for this clone: The identical CDR3 is also encoded by other nucleotide sequences in the sample. This rearrangement joins TRBV20-1 to TRBJ2-5, with D uncertain. There are 11 residues in the CDR3. The ends were cut back, 3 bases at V and 1 base at J, with 3 bases in the middle. The V gene's germline CDR1 is DFQATT and CDR2 SNEGSKA (reference sequence). CDR3 nucleotide sequence: TGCAGTGCTAGCCTCCAAGAGACCCAGTACTTC. It codes for CSASLQETQYF.

The V call is TRBV29-1, the J call TRBJ2-7, with TRBD1 matching over 7 bases. V gave up 3 bases and J gave up 7 bases; unmatched junction bases: 9. The germline V gene has CDR1 SQVTM and CDR2 ANQGSEA. This CDR3 comprises 13 residues. CDR3 residues: CSVDPLTGSEQYF. Here the CDR3 DNA reads TGCAGCGTTGACCCCTTGACAGGGAGTGAGCAGTACTTC.

The chain employs TRBV30 and TRBJ2-5; 10 bases align to TRBD2. This CDR3 spans 16 amino acids. From germline, CDR1 is GTSNPN and CDR2 SVGIG (reference sequence). Germline trimming cut 2 bases from V and 3 bases from J; bases unmatched to any gene: 9. As DNA, the CDR3 is TGTGCCTGGAGTCTTCCTAGCGGGAGATTCGAAGAGACCCAGTACTTC. Its protein product is CAWSLPSGRFEETQYF.

V gene TRBV7-2 combines with J gene TRBJ1-1; D is unresolved. The V gene's germline CDR1 is SGHTA and CDR2 FQGNSA. CDR3 length: 14 residues. The V gene lost 1 base and the J gene lost 0 bases, with 6 bases spanning the gap. The CDR3 DNA sequence: TGTGCCAGCAGCTTAGAGAGCATGAACACTGAAGCTTTCTTT. Translation: CASSLESMNTEAFF.

V gene TRBV29-1 combines with J gene TRBJ2-7, with TRBD2 matching over 7 bases. The length of the CDR3 is 14 residues. J lost 1 base, V lost 5 bases, and 8 bases had no gene match. Germline lookup yields CDR1 SQVTM and CDR2 ANQGSEA. The DNA for the CDR3 is TGCAGCGTTTTCTGGCGGGAGAGGTCCTACGAGCAGTACTTC. Its translation: CSVFWRERSYEQYF.

The rearrangement joins TRBV29-1 to TRBJ1-3, with D maybe TRBD1 (6 bases). Germline assignment: CDR1 SQVTM and CDR2 ANQGSEA. V shed 0 bases and J shed 4 bases, with 10 bases lying between them. This CDR3 contains 14 residues. The CDR3 loop is CSVEEGARGNTIYF. CDR3 sequence (DNA): TGCAGCGTTGAAGAGGGGGCGAGGGGAAACACCATATATTTT.

V gene TRBV5-1 combines with J gene TRBJ2-7; the match to TRBD1 covers 7 bases. The length of the CDR3 is 14 residues. CDR1 is SGHRS, CDR2 YFSETQ, per germline. V lost 2 bases to trimming and J lost 7 bases; unmatched junction nucleotides: 9. The CDR3 DNA sequence: TGCGCCAGCAGCTTTAGACAGGGAGACGGGGAGCAGTACTTC. Protein product: CASSFRQGDGEQYF.

This chain connects TRBV4-1 to TRBJ2-3; 14 bases map to TRBD2. V lost 0 bases, J lost 4 bases, and 6 bases stayed unmatched. CDR1 is MGHRA, CDR2 YSYEKL, per germline. CDR3 length: 18 amino acids. The CDR3 DNA is TGCGCCAGCAGCCAAGATCCGGGGACTAGCGGGAGCCCAGATACGCAGTATTTT. Translating gives CASSQDPGTSGSPDTQYF.

This CDR3 reads CASSLEEITGELFF. The DNA of the CDR3 is TGCGCCAGCAGCTTGGAAGAGATAACCGGGGAGCTGTTTTTT. This chain connects TRBV5-1 to TRBJ2-2; no firm D call. Germline loops: CDR1 SGHRS, CDR2 YFSETQ. This CDR3 is 14 amino acids long. V shed 0 bases and J shed 5 bases, with 8 bases lying between them.

The count of this clone is one. The CDR3 bases are TGTGCCAGCAGCTGGGACAGGGTAGATCAGCCCCAGCATTTT. As protein: CASSWDRVDQPQHF. The V and J genes are TRBV28 and TRBJ1-5, with 9 bases matching TRBD1. V lost 6 bases, J lost 5 bases, and 5 bases stayed unmatched. Germline-derived CDR1 and CDR2 are MDHEN and SYDVKM. The CDR3 covers 14 residues.

V is TRBV15 and J is TRBJ2-5, with TRBD2 matching over 10 bases. Trimming removed 0 bases from V and 5 bases from J; junction bases left unmatched: 12. The CDR3 is 18 amino acids. Germline lookup yields CDR1 LNHNV and CDR2 YYDKDF (reference sequence). Here the CDR3 DNA reads TGTGCCACCAGCAGAGATCCCCTAGCGGGAGTTCAGAGGGAGACCCAGTACTTC. Translated, it gives CATSRDPLAGVQRETQYF.

This clone is a singleton in its sample. The chain carries TRBV29-1 and TRBJ2-4; 8 nucleotides line up with TRBD2. Trimming took 7 bases from V and 9 from J; bases not matched to a gene: 17. The CDR3 totals 15 residues. Looked up from germline, CDR1 is SQVTM and CDR2 is ANQGSEA. In nucleotides, the CDR3 is TGCAGCGCCGCCGCGGCGGGAGGACCCGAGGGCATTCAGTACTTC. It specifies CSAAAAGGPEGIQYF.

This clone was counted only a few times. Other DNA sequences from this sample encode an identical CDR3 as well. The V gene is TRBV5-1, the J gene TRBJ2-7; 7 bases are shared with TRBD1. Germline assignment: CDR1 SGHRS and CDR2 YFSETQ. The CDR3 extends over 14 amino acids. Losses at the gene ends were 0 bases for V and 2 bases for J; bases not matched to a gene: 2. CDR3 residues: CASSLGTGTYEQYF. The CDR3 DNA reads TGCGCCAGCAGCTTGGGGACAGGAACCTACGAGCAGTACTTC.

J is TRBJ2-2 and V is TRBV5-4; possibly TRBD2 for D (5 bases). V lost 4 bases and J lost 6, with 13 bases in between. CDR3 length: 14 amino acids. Germline CDR1 and CDR2: SGHNT and YYREEE (reference sequence). The CDR3 loop is CASSGTSWSGELFF. Written as DNA, the CDR3 is TGTGCCAGCAGCGGAACTAGTTGGTCCGGGGAGCTGTTTTTT.

The V and J genes are TRBV6-5 and TRBJ1-5, with TRBD1 matching over 7 bases. The germline gives CDR1 MNHEY, CDR2 SVGAGI. The V gene end was trimmed by 6 bases and the J gene end by 4 bases; junction bases not matched to a gene: 6. This CDR3 is built from 14 residues. The CDR3 spells CASRSGQSNQPQHF. The CDR3 coding sequence is TGTGCCAGCAGGTCGGGACAGAGTAATCAGCCCCAGCATTTT.

The chain is built from TRBV4-2 and TRBJ2-7; D perhaps matches TRBD1 (8 bases). Trimming stripped 4 bases from V and 2 bases from J, with 18 bases between. Germline-derived CDR1 and CDR2 are LGHNA and YNFKEQ. The CDR3 runs 16 residues. CDR3 nucleotide sequence: TGTGCCAGCAGCCCCCTGGCGGGGGACAGGACCTACGAGCAGTACTTC. This sequence encodes CASSPLAGDRTYEQYF.

V and J are TRBV19 and TRBJ1-1, with D perhaps TRBD1 (6 bases). CDR1 is LNHDA and CDR2 is SQIVND in the germline V gene (reference sequence). This CDR3 has 13 amino acids. V gave up 10 bases and J gave up 0 bases, with 12 bases separating them. The CDR3 DNA follows: TGTGCCACCGGCACAGGGATGAACACTGAAGCTTTCTTT. Translation: CATGTGMNTEAFF.

This clone was recorded only once. This chain uses TRBV18 with TRBJ2-7, with D tentatively TRBD2 (5 bases). The V gene lost 3 bases and the J gene lost 11 bases, with 29 bases spanning the gap. The CDR3 is 17 amino acids. Germline CDR1 and CDR2: KGHSH and LQKENI. The CDR3 coding sequence is TGTGCCAGCTCACCCCATGCCTCTGGAGCGGCCGTAGGGCGAGAGTACTTC. It encodes CASSPHASGAAVGREYF.

Comment on this clone: One junction end disagrees with the germline gene, perhaps due to a read error. The chain couples TRBV9 to TRBJ1-4, with 7 bases fitting TRBD1. In germline, CDR1 is SGDLS, CDR2 YYNGEE. This CDR3 spans 14 amino acids. CDR3 region: CASSGGQWNENLFF. Here the CDR3 DNA reads TGTGCCAGCAGCGGGGGACAGTGGAATGAAAACCTGTTTTTT.

The rearrangement joins TRBV6-1 to TRBJ1-2, with D possibly TRBD1 on 6 matching bases. Germline V gives CDR1 MNHNS, CDR2 SASEGT. Trimming stripped 6 bases from V and 4 bases from J, with 12 bases between. The length of the CDR3 is 13 residues. CDR3 nucleotide sequence: TGTGCCAGCAGGCAACAGGGCCCCTATGGCTACACCTTC. This translates into CASRQQGPYGYTF.

V is TRBV6-1 and J is TRBJ2-6; D not resolved. The CDR3 has 15 amino acids. V was trimmed by 4 bases and J by 0 bases, leaving 7 bases between them. From germline, CDR1 is MNHNS and CDR2 SASEGT. The DNA for the CDR3 is TGTGCCAGCAGTGTAATTTCCTCTGGGGCCAACGTCCTGACTTTC. Translating gives CASSVISSGANVLTF.

This chain uses TRBV30 with TRBJ2-1; 10 bases agree with TRBD2. The CDR3 is made up of 14 amino acids. With V trimmed by 1 base and J by 5 bases, 2 bases remained unmatched. The germline V gene encodes CDR1 GTSNPN and CDR2 SVGIG (reference sequence). For the CDR3, the DNA is TGTGCCTGGAGTGACGGGACTAGCGACAATGAGCAGTTCTTC. Amino acids: CAWSDGTSDNEQFF.

This clone appeared a single time. V and J are TRBV30 and TRBJ2-1; TRBD1 is a possible D gene (5 bases). CDR3 size: 14 residues. Trimming removed 2 bases at V and 4 bases at J, with 12 bases between. The germline CDR1 and CDR2 sequences are GTSNPN and SVGIG (reference sequence). This chain's CDR3 is CAWSPLRVYNEQFF. In nucleotides, the CDR3 is TGTGCCTGGAGTCCTCTCAGGGTTTACAATGAGCAGTTCTTC. The entire variable domain, with the rest obtained from reference TRBV30 and TRBJ2-1, is as follows: SQTIHQWPATLVQPVGSPLSLECTVEGTSNPNLYWYRQAAGRGLQLLFYSVGIGQISSEVPQNLSASRPQDRQFILSSKKLLLSDSGFYLCAWSPLRVYNEQFFGPGTRLTVL.

This clone showed up just once. The rearrangement links TRBV29-1 to TRBJ1-4; 10 bases map to TRBD1. Trimming cost V 4 bases and J 5 bases; bases outside gene matches: 1. This CDR3 spans 13 amino acids. CDR1 SQVTM and CDR2 ANQGSEA come from the germline V gene. The CDR3: CSVGTGGNEKLFF. CDR3 nucleotide sequence: TGCAGCGTTGGGACAGGGGGGAATGAAAAACTGTTTTTT.

The chain has TRBV27 and TRBJ1-5; TRBD1 matches at 8 bases. V trimming: 5 bases; J trimming: 2 bases; junction bases outside the gene matches: 11. The CDR3 extends over 17 amino acids. Per germline, CDR1 MNHEY and CDR2 SMNVEV (reference sequence). CDR3 sequence: CASSPGTGLMGNQPQHF. The DNA for the CDR3 is TGTGCCAGCAGTCCCGGGACAGGCTTGATGGGCAATCAGCCCCAGCATTTT.